This entry describes one T cell receptor (beta chain). CDR1 SGHRS and CDR2 YFSETQ come from the germline V gene. CDR3 length: 14 residues. The junction had 4 bases not matched to a gene; V was cut back by 6 bases and J by 3 bases. 13 Jbeta primers and 60 Vbeta primers were used for the PCR. Profiling relied on immunoSEQ multiplex PCR, and the TCRdb table lists in-frame clones only, not all of them. The sample data list some 46,000 clones. This specimen belongs to a study of cytomegalovirus exposure and HLA in healthy donors. This receptor was obtained from a male donor in good health and CMV-seronegative. The V and J genes are TRBV5-1 and TRBJ1-4; 8 bases map to TRBD1. Sequenced sample: PBMCs. CDR3 coding DNA: TGCGCCAGCAAGACAGGGGCTTCTAATGAAAAACTGTTTTTT. Translated: CASKTGASNEKLFF.